This T cell receptor beta chain stems from a study of T cell changes during pregnancy in multiple sclerosis. The CDR3 is made up of 17 amino acids. The V and J ends lost 2 bases and 0 bases, in that order; junction bases with no gene match: 6. CDR1 MNHNS and CDR2 SASEGT come from the germline V gene. The protocol was immunoSEQ multiplex PCR, while the TCRdb copy is restricted to in-frame clones and leaves out a portion. The sample consists of tens of thousands of clones, 90% of them appearing once. This material consisted of CD4+ T cells from peripheral blood mononuclear cells, taken before pregnancy. This receptor was identified in a female donor with multiple sclerosis, enrolled in a pregnancy study. The V gene is TRBV6-1, the J gene TRBJ1-5; 8 bases line up with TRBD1. For the CDR3, the DNA is TGTGCCAGCAGTGAACTATGGGACAGGAATAGCAATCAGCCCCAGCATTTT. It is translated as CASSELWDRNSNQPQHF.